Below are 8 T cell receptor beta chains sequenced from a single sample in a study of cytomegalovirus exposure and HLA in healthy donors. PCR primers comprised 60 Vbeta and 13 Jbeta primers. Repertoires were generated with immunoSEQ multiplex PCR, while TCRdb's copy carries only in-frame clones and drops some. Of some 170,000 clones listed, 55% to 75% are singletons. Sample: PBMCs. The receptors were gathered from a human donor in good health.

This sequence joins TRBV6-6 and TRBJ1-1; the D gene is possibly TRBD1 (6 bases). Germline CDR1 MNHNY, CDR2 SVGAGI (reference sequence). V lost 7 bases, J lost 7 bases, and 10 bases lay in between. CDR3 length equals 11 residues. The CDR3 is CASTIQGEAFF. The CDR3 DNA reads TGTGCCAGCACCATACAGGGTGAAGCTTTCTTT.

This rearrangement joins TRBV29-1 to TRBJ2-5; 8 bases agree with TRBD1. This CDR3 has 14 residues. Germline loops: CDR1 SQVTM, CDR2 ANQGSEA. J gave up 1 base and V 6 bases, and 7 bases lay outside the gene matches. The CDR3 sequence is CSVDRGGVQETQYF. As DNA, the CDR3 is TGCAGCGTCGACAGGGGCGGGGTCCAAGAGACCCAGTACTTC.

This chain joins TRBV5-8 and TRBJ2-7; D is unclear. V lost 7 bases and J lost 0, with 8 bases in between. The CDR3 covers 12 residues. Germline V gene data show CDR1 as SGHTS and CDR2 as YDEGEE. The chain's CDR3 is CASEASSYEQYF. CDR3 in DNA: TGTGCCAGCGAAGCGAGCTCCTACGAGCAGTACTTC.

V and J are TRBV30 and TRBJ2-7; 10 nucleotides align to TRBD2. CDR1 and CDR2 from the germline V gene are GTSNPN and SVGIG (reference sequence). The V gene end was trimmed by 3 bases and the J gene end by 1 base; junction bases not matched to a gene: 0. The CDR3 has 13 residues. For the CDR3, the DNA is TGTGCCTGGAGACTAGCGGGGTCCTACGAGCAGTACTTC. Its translation is CAWRLAGSYEQYF.

On this clone itself: Other nucleotide sequences in the sample specify the same CDR3. The rearrangement uses TRBV2 and TRBJ2-3; D is perhaps TRBD2 (5 bases). The CDR3 runs to 13 residues. Germline CDR1 SNHLY, CDR2 FYNNEI. V dropped 9 bases and J dropped 0 bases, with 10 bases sitting between them. The CDR3 DNA reads as TGTGCCAGTTCCCCGGGAAGCACAGATACGCAGTATTTT. Translated, it gives CASSPGSTDTQYF.

As DNA, the CDR3 is TGTGCCAGCAGCCTGGACGGTGAAGCTTTCTTT. Its protein is CASSLDGEAFF. The chain combines TRBV5-4 with TRBJ1-1; D unclear. V was trimmed by 4 bases and J by 7 bases, leaving 8 bases between them. This CDR3 is built from 11 residues. Germline CDR1 SGHNT, CDR2 YYREEE (reference sequence).

V and J are TRBV7-6 and TRBJ2-3, with TRBD2 identical over 13 bases. Germline assignment: CDR1 SGHVS and CDR2 FNYEAQ. V shed 6 bases, J shed 4 bases, and the junction held 4 bases outside the gene matches. This CDR3 region has 15 residues. CDR3 DNA sequence: TGTGCCAGCAGACCGACTAGCGGGGGGCCAGATACGCAGTATTTT. Residues: CASRPTSGGPDTQYF.

The chain is built from TRBV5-6 and TRBJ1-6; 8 bases match TRBD1. The CDR3 consists of 14 residues. The J segment lost 8 bases and the V segment lost 4 bases, leaving 5 bases of the junction unmatched. Looked up from germline, CDR1 is SGHDT and CDR2 is YYEEEE. The CDR3 DNA reads as TGTGCCAGCAGCCCTGGACAGGGCGATTCACCCCTCCACTTT. This encodes CASSPGQGDSPLHF. Based on the CDR3 plus reference TRBV5-6 and TRBJ1-6, the full variable domain is DAGVTQSPTHLIKTRGQQVTLRCSPKSGHDTVSWYQQALGQGPQFIFQYYEEEERQRGNFPDRFSGHQFPNYSSELNVNALLLGDSALYLCASSPGQGDSPLHFGNGTRLTVT.